Detailed here is one T cell receptor beta chain. The sample is drawn from a study of lymphopenia after photon versus proton radiotherapy. Assay used: immunoSEQ multiplex PCR; TCRdb lists only in-frame clones, some missing. The sample holds fewer than 25,000 clones, roughly 82% seen once. Germline V lookup: CDR1 SNHLY, CDR2 FYNNEI. V was pared by 6 bases and J by 2 bases, with 14 bases between. CDR3 length: 15 residues. Sequenced material: peripheral blood, taken from a patient treated with photon-based radiotherapy. This chain uses TRBV2 with TRBJ2-4; D is perhaps TRBD1 (7 bases). The TCR sequence derives from a man aged 35-49 years with gastric cancer. This chain's CDR3 is CASRGGGGPKNIQYF. The DNA for the CDR3 is TGTGCCAGCAGGGGAGGAGGGGGCCCCAAAAACATTCAGTACTTC. Supplemented by reference TRBV2 and TRBJ2-4, the full variable domain reads EPEVTQTPSHQVTQMGQEVILRCVPISNHLYFYWYRQILGQKVEFLVSFYNNEISEKSEIFDDQFSVERPDGSNFTLKIRSTKLEDSAMYFCASRGGGGPKNIQYFGAGTRLSVL.